This TCR beta chain comes out of a study of blood T cell dynamics during melanoma immunotherapy. On this clone: The junction departs from germline at one end; a sequencing error may be responsible.

The CDR3 is made up of 15 amino acids. Germline loops: CDR1 GTSNPN, CDR2 SVGIG (reference sequence). Libraries were prepared by immunoSEQ multiplex PCR; TCRdb keeps only in-frame clonotypes and omits some of them. The sample records about 22,000 clones, about 90% being singletons. Described time point: pre-treatment baseline. V and J are TRBV30 and TRBJ1-3, with 7 bases aligning to TRBD1. This TCR derives from a human donor with melanoma. The sample consisted of blood, taken from a patient treated with checkpoint blockade. The CDR3 reads CARSRTGDSGNTIYF. The CDR3 DNA sequence: TGTGCCCGGAGTAGGACAGGTGACTCTGGAAACACCATATATTTT.